Each of the 17 T cell receptor beta chains below was sequenced from the same sample in a study of control samples from healthy donors and cancer patients. Some clones are missing from TCRdb's copy, which holds only in-frame ones; the method was immunoSEQ multiplex PCR. Counted here are about 100,000 clones, roughly 87% occurring once; the ten biggest clones make up 15% to 20%. Sequencing input: blood. These receptors all stem from a woman aged 50 to 60 in good health.

V usage is TRBV3-1 (or the pseudogene TRBV3-2) and J usage is TRBJ2-2; D gene unclear. The CDR3 totals 12 residues. V was trimmed by 6 bases and J by 1 base, leaving 3 bases between them. Germline V gene data show CDR1 as LGHDT and CDR2 as YNNKEL (reference sequence). The CDR3 bases are TGTGCCAGCAGAGGGAACACCGGGGAGCTGTTTTTT. As protein: CASRGNTGELFF.

The CDR3: CASSDLTSGSHEQFF. DNA of the CDR3: TGTGCCAGCAGTGACCTGACTAGCGGGAGCCATGAGCAGTTCTTC. The rearrangement joins TRBV6-4 to TRBJ2-1; 12 bases line up with TRBD2. Germline assignment: CDR1 MRHNA and CDR2 SNTAGT. This CDR3 has 15 amino acids. After removal of 2 bases from V and 8 bases from J, the junction contained 4 bases not matched to a gene.

V is TRBV4-1 and J is TRBJ1-1; 9 bases agree with TRBD1. V gave up 4 bases and J gave up 4 bases; unmatched junction bases: 4. The CDR3 covers 14 residues. CDR1 and CDR2 (germline): MGHRA, YSYEKL. CDR3 in amino acids: CASSLQGASTEAFF. The CDR3 DNA reads as TGCGCCAGCAGCCTACAGGGGGCGAGCACTGAAGCTTTCTTT.

The rearrangement joins TRBV2 to TRBJ2-3; D may be TRBD1 (6 bases). Trimming took 4 bases from V and 2 from J, leaving 13 bases between them. This CDR3 comprises 15 residues. Germline CDR1 is SNHLY and CDR2 is FYNNEI. The CDR3 DNA sequence: TGTGCCAGCAGTGGAACGACAGGATCCACAGATACGCAGTATTTT. It yields the protein CASSGTTGSTDTQYF.

The chain couples TRBV10-3 to TRBJ2-1, with 12 bases that match TRBD2. After removal of 6 bases from V and 8 bases from J, the junction contained 5 bases not matched to a gene. Germline CDR1 ENHRY, CDR2 SYGVKD. The CDR3 totals 14 residues. The CDR3 nucleotides read TGTGCCATCAGAAGACTAGCGGGGGTGGATGAGCAGTTCTTC. This translates into CAIRRLAGVDEQFF.

This clone occurred a few times. V usage is TRBV28 and J usage is TRBJ1-6, with D unresolved. The CDR3 extends over 15 amino acids. V was cut by 7 bases and J by 7 bases, with 17 bases left in between. Germline CDR1 and CDR2: MDHEN and SYDVKM. As DNA, the CDR3 is TGTGCCAGCACCGCAACCGGACCTCGCAATTCACCCCTCCACTTT. Protein sequence: CASTATGPRNSPLHF.

The chain is built from TRBV5-1 and TRBJ1-2; tentative D call: TRBD1 (6 bases). The CDR3 covers 15 residues. Trimming stripped 0 bases from V and 4 bases from J, with 13 bases between. In germline, CDR1 is SGHRS, CDR2 YFSETQ. The CDR3 DNA reads as TGCGCCAGCAGCTTGGAGAGAGGACAGCGCTATGGCTACACCTTC. Its protein product is CASSLERGQRYGYTF.

This sequence joins TRBV18 and TRBJ1-2; D gene uncertain. The V end lost 3 bases, the J end lost 6 bases, and 8 bases lay between the germline ends. Germline V gene data show CDR1 as KGHSH and CDR2 as LQKENI. The CDR3 sequence is 12 residues long. The CDR3 DNA follows: TGTGCCAGCTCACCGTCAGGAGATGGCTACACCTTC. Amino acid sequence: CASSPSGDGYTF.

The chain uses TRBV10-3 and TRBJ1-4; maybe TRBD1 (5 bases). The germline CDR1 and CDR2 sequences are ENHRY and SYGVKD. The CDR3 runs 13 residues. Trimming cost V 3 bases and J 8 bases, with 10 bases left between them. CDR3 protein: CAISDRDGEKLFF. CDR3 in DNA: TGTGCCATCAGTGACAGGGATGGAGAAAAACTGTTTTTT.

The rearrangement links TRBV7-3 to TRBJ2-2; tentative D call: TRBD2 (5 bases). The V gene's germline CDR1 is SGHTA and CDR2 FQGTGA. The CDR3 spans 13 residues. Trimming pared 2 bases from V and 6 bases from J, leaving 7 bases between. Here the CDR3 DNA reads TGTGCCAGCAGCTTATCGGGGTCCGGGGAGCTGTTTTTT. It specifies CASSLSGSGELFF.

The gene calls are TRBV9 and TRBJ2-2; no reliable D call. V was clipped by 0 bases and J by 8 bases, with 5 bases between them. This CDR3 has 12 residues. The germline gives CDR1 SGDLS, CDR2 YYNGEE. The CDR3 spells CASSVDRGELFF. CDR3 sequence (DNA): TGTGCCAGCAGCGTAGACCGAGGGGAGCTGTTTTTT. Together with reference TRBV9 and TRBJ2-2, the CDR3 gives the full variable domain: DSGVTQTPKHLITATGQRVTLRCSPRSGDLSVYWYQQSLDQGLQFLIQYYNGEERAKGNILERFSAQQFPDLHSELNLSSLELGDSALYFCASSVDRGELFFGEGSRLTVL.

J is TRBJ2-1 and V is TRBV19, with 9 bases aligning to TRBD1. From germline, CDR1 is LNHDA and CDR2 SQIVND (reference sequence). Trimming cost V 5 bases and J 8 bases; bases outside gene matches: 7. The CDR3 length is 14 residues. This CDR3 reads CASSLQGAMYEQFF. The CDR3 coding sequence is TGTGCCAGTAGTTTACAGGGGGCGATGTATGAGCAGTTCTTC. The full variable domain, in which reference TRBV19 and TRBJ2-1 provide the parts outside the CDR3, is DGGITQSPKYLFRKEGQNVTLSCEQNLNHDAMYWYRQDPGQGLRLIYYSQIVNDFQKGDIAEGYSVSREKKESFPLTVTSAQKNPTAFYLCASSLQGAMYEQFFGPGTRLTVL.

V is TRBV6-5 and J is TRBJ2-2, with TRBD2 identical over 7 bases. Trimming took 8 bases from V and 6 from J; bases not matched to a gene: 9. The CDR3 has 14 amino acids. Germline V gives CDR1 MNHEY, CDR2 SVGAGI. The DNA for the CDR3 is TGTGCCAGCCGGGGAGCGGGGTCGGCCGGGGAGCTGTTTTTT. Amino acid sequence: CASRGAGSAGELFF.

J is TRBJ2-3 and V is TRBV6-5; D call uncertain. The germline gives CDR1 MNHEY, CDR2 SVGAGI. The CDR3 is 14 residues long. V was trimmed by 5 bases and J by 1 base, leaving 10 bases between them. This CDR3 is CASSPEAGTDTQYF. The CDR3 nucleotides read TGTGCCAGCAGTCCGGAAGCCGGCACAGATACGCAGTATTTT.

V and J are TRBV9 and TRBJ2-3, with a possible D match to TRBD2 (6 bases). Germline V gene data show CDR1 as SGDLS and CDR2 as YYNGEE. The CDR3 runs 16 residues. V shed 4 bases and J shed 5 bases, with 20 bases lying between them. DNA of the CDR3: TGTGCCAGCAGCCCCTCCGGAGGGGTTCTGAGAGATACGCAGTATTTT. Its translation: CASSPSGGVLRDTQYF.

This chain uses TRBV12-5 with TRBJ1-3, with TRBD1 matching over 7 bases. The CDR3 loop spans 18 amino acids. Germline CDR1 reads LGHNT; CDR2 reads FRNRAP. V gave up 5 bases and J gave up 0 bases; unmatched junction bases: 13. CDR3 nucleotides: TGTGCTAGTGGTCCGCGAAGGACAGGCGAAAGCTCTGGAAACACCATATATTTT. This gives the protein CASGPRRTGESSGNTIYF.

The CDR3 is CASSYTHWGLDEQYV. Written as DNA, the CDR3 is TGTGCCAGCAGTTACACCCACTGGGGCCTGGACGAGCAGTACGTC. This sequence joins TRBV6-2 or TRBV6-3 and TRBJ2-7, with a weak D call TRBD1 (5 bases). The CDR3 covers 15 residues. CDR1 and CDR2 (germline): MNHEY, SVGEGT. V gave up 2 bases and J gave up 5 bases, with 16 bases separating them.